The source of this T cell receptor (beta chain) is a study of blood T cell repertoires in COVID-19. Study information: The United States, Italy and Spain provided the acute and convalescent COVID-19 samples. T cells, B-cell-depleted T cells, or PBMCs provided the cDNA or gDNA that served as material.

Germline V lookup: CDR1 SGHTA, CDR2 FQGNSA. The CDR3 extends over 13 amino acids. The junction had 2 bases not matched to a gene; V was cut back by 4 bases and J by 4 bases. Enrolment of Seattle patients took place during active infection, and they were followed longitudinally. Under the authors' procedure: Researchers report that nucleated cell counts were estimated from reference gene primer amplification. Assay: immunoSEQ multiplex PCR; the TCRdb copy retains only in-frame clones and omits some. V, J and clone size derive from that table, while D and trimming were established from the DNA sequence. The sample consists of a few hundred thousand clones, 65% to 85% of them appearing once.

The chain employs TRBV7-2 and TRBJ1-1; 8 nucleotides agree with TRBD1. The sequence came from a woman in her twenties or thirties with COVID-19, enrolled during active disease. Sequencing used peripheral blood. CDR3 in DNA: TGTGCCAGCAGCTGGGACAGGACCACTGAAGCTTTCTTT. Protein: CASSWDRTTEAFF.